This T cell receptor beta chain was recovered during a study of Ad26.COV2.S vaccination and SARS-CoV-2 variants. Study background: Ad26.COV2.S, an intramuscular injection, was given once or twice 56 days apart. Whole-study findings and limits: Spike-specific responses of CD8+ and CD4+ T cells were reported to display substantial breadth after vaccination.

TCRdb keeps only in-frame clones here, not all; method: immunoSEQ multiplex PCR. This table has roughly 400,000 clones, about 90% appearing once. The treatment denotes: some 20 received Ad26.COV2.S at low or high dose, single or two shots; about 5 received placebo; per-sample allocation not given. Specimens were obtained on day 63 following the first vaccine or placebo injection. As its vector, the vaccine had Ad26, which expressed Wuhan-strain SARS-CoV-2 spike. Concerning this clone itself: Its antigen is as yet unknown.

The CDR3 extends over 17 amino acids. The receptor was isolated from a person aged 18-60 years who received the Ad26.COV2.S COVID-19 vaccine or a placebo. Sequencing used peripheral blood, obtained in a trial of Ad26.COV2.S vaccine versus placebo. The gene calls are TRBV12-2 and TRBJ1-5; the table's D call TRBD1 went unverified against the DNA. TRBV12-2 is recorded as a pseudogene. The CDR3 reads CASRFQRWGHSNQPQHF. CDR3 in DNA: TGTGCAAGTCGCTTCCAGAGGTGGGGACACTCCAATCAGCCCCAGCATTTT.